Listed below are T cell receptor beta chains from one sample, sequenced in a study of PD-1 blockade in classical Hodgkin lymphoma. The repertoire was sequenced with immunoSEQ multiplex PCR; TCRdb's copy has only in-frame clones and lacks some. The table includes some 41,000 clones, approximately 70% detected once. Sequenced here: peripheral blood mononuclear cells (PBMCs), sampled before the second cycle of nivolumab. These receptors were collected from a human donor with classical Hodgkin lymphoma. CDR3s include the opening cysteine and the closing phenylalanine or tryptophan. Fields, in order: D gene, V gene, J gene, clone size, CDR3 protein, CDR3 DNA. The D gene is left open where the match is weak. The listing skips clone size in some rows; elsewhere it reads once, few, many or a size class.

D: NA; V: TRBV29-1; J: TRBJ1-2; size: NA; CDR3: CSVEAQTNYGYTF; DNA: TGCAGCGTTGAGGCACAGACCAACTATGGCTACACCTTC
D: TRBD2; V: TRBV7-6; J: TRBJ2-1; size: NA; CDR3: CASSLLAGGNSYNEQFF; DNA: TGTGCCAGCAGCTTACTAGCGGGAGGCAACTCCTACAATGAGCAGTTCTTC
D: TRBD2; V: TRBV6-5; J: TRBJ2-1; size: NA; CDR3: CASAGGWVGEQFF; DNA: TGTGCCAGCGCGGGAGGGTGGGTCGGTGAGCAGTTCTTC
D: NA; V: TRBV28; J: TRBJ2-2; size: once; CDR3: CASSPAPITGELFF; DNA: TGTGCCAGCAGCCCAGCCCCGATCACCGGGGAGCTGTTTTTT
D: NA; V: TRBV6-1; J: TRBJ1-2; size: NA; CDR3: CASSEETVTMYGYTF; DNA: TGTGCCAGCAGTGAGGAGACAGTCACCATGTATGGCTACACCTTC
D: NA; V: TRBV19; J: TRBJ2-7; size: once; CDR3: CARLGEQVEQYF; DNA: TGTGCCCGACTCGGCGAACAGGTCGAGCAGTACTTC
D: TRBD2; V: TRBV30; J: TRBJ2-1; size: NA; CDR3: CAWRKWTSGRGDEQFF; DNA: TGTGCCTGGAGAAAATGGACTAGCGGGAGAGGGGATGAGCAGTTCTTC
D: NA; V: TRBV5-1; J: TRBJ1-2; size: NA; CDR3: CASSLRVGGYYGYTF; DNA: TGCGCCAGCAGCTTGCGAGTAGGGGGGTACTATGGCTACACCTTC
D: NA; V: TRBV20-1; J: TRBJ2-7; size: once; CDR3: CSLTQLYEQYF; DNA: TGCAGTCTCACTCAGTTGTACGAGCAGTACTTC
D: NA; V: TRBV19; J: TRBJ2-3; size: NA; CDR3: CASSIVSRRTDTQYF; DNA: TGTGCCAGTAGTATAGTATCGCGGCGAACAGATACGCAGTATTTT
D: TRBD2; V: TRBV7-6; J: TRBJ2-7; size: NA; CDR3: CASSSSAGGDYEQYF; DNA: TGTGCCAGCAGCTCCTCAGCGGGGGGCGATTACGAGCAGTACTTC
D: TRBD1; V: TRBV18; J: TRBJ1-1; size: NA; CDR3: CASSPSTGQAFF; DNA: TGTGCCAGCTCACCGTCGACAGGGCAAGCTTTCTTT
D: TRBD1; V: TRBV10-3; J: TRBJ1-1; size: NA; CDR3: CAISAATGWDTEAFF; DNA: TGTGCCATCAGTGCGGCGACAGGGTGGGACACTGAAGCTTTCTTT
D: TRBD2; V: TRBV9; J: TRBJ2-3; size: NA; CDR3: CASSGSSGRPTDTQYF; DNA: TGTGCCAGCAGCGGTTCTAGCGGGAGGCCCACAGATACGCAGTATTTT
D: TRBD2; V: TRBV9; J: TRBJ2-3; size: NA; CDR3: CASSGRLAGTDTQYF; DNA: TGTGCCAGCAGCGGACGACTAGCGGGCACAGATACGCAGTATTTT
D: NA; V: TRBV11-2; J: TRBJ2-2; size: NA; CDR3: CASTRQGAGINTGELFF; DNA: TGTGCCAGCACCCGTCAAGGGGCAGGAATTAACACCGGGGAGCTGTTTTTT
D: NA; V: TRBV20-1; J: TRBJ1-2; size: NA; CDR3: CSALPNYGYTF; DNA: TGCAGTGCCCTTCCCAACTATGGCTACACCTTC
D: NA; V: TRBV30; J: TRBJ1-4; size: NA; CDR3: CAWSRGEGSEKLFF; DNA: TGTGCCTGGAGCCGCGGAGAAGGGAGCGAAAAACTGTTTTTT
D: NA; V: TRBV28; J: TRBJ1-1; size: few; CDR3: CASSPATEAFF; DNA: TGTGCCAGCAGTCCCGCCACTGAAGCTTTCTTT
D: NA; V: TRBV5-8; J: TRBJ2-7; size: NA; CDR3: CASSSFSVF; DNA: TGTGCCAGCAGCTCGTTCAGTGTCTTC
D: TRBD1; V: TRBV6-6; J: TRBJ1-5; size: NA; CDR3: CASSYGGQGSNQPQHF; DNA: TGTGCCAGCAGTTACGGGGGACAGGGTAGCAATCAGCCCCAGCATTTT
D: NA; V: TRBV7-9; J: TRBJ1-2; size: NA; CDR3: CASSLVHSNYGYTF; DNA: TGTGCCAGCAGCTTAGTCCATTCAAACTATGGCTACACCTTC
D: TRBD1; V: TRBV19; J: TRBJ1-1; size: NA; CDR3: CASSTRQGPEAFF; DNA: TGTGCCAGTAGTACCAGACAGGGCCCAGAAGCTTTCTTT
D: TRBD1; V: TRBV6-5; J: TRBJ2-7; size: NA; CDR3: CASRLQQGASYEQYF; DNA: TGTGCCAGCAGGCTCCAACAGGGGGCCTCCTACGAGCAGTACTTC
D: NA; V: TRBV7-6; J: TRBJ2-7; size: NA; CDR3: CASSQDSVSEQYF; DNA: TGTGCCAGCAGCCAGGACAGCGTGAGCGAGCAGTACTTC
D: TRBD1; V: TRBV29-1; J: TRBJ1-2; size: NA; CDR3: CSVRQGGGYTF; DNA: TGCAGCGTCCGACAGGGCGGCGGCTACACCTTC
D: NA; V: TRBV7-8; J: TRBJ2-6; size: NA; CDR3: CASSLYGSGANVLTF; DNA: TGTGCCAGCAGCTTATACGGATCTGGGGCCAACGTCCTGACTTTC
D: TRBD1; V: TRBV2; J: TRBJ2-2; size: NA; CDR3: CAKNRGRNTGELFF; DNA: TGTGCCAAAAACAGGGGAAGAAACACCGGGGAGCTGTTTTTT
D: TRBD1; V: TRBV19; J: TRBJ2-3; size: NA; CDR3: CASRQGGTDTQYF; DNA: TGTGCCAGTAGACAGGGGGGCACAGATACGCAGTATTTT
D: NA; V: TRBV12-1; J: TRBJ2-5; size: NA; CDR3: CASSFQQGKTQYF; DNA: TGTGCCAGCAGCTTTCAGCAGGGAAAGACCCAGTACTTC
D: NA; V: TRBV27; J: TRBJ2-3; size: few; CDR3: CASSDTEYTDTQYF; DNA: TGTGCCAGCAGCGATACGGAATACACAGATACGCAGTATTTT
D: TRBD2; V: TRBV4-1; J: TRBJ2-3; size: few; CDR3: CASSQVYKAGGITDTQYF; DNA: TGCGCCAGCAGCCAAGTCTATAAGGCGGGAGGTATCACAGATACGCAGTATTTT
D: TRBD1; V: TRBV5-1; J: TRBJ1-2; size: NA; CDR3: CASSSGQGYGYTF; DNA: TGCGCCAGCAGTTCGGGACAGGGTTATGGCTACACCTTC
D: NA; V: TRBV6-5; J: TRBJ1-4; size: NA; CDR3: CASSLARNEKLFF; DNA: TGTGCCAGCAGTCTGGCCCGGAATGAAAAACTGTTTTTT
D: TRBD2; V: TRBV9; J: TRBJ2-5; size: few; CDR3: CASSVATGGGARETQYF; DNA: TGTGCCAGCAGCGTAGCTACCGGCGGGGGGGCCCGGGAGACCCAGTACTTC
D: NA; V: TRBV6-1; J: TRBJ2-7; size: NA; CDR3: CASSDEGFSDEQYF; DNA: TGTGCCAGCAGTGACGAGGGTTTTAGCGACGAGCAGTACTTC
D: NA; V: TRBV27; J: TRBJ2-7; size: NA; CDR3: CASSAQGWGNEQYF; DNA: TGTGCCAGCAGTGCTCAGGGGTGGGGAAACGAGCAGTACTTC
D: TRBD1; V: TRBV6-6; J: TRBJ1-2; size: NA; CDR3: CASSIDRGPLSGYTF; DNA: TGTGCCAGCAGTATAGACAGGGGGCCATTGTCTGGCTACACCTTC
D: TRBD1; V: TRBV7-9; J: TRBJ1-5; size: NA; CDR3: CASSQGDSEGPQHF; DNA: TGTGCCAGCAGCCAAGGGGACAGCGAAGGGCCCCAGCATTTT
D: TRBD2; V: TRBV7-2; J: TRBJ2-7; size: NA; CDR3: CASSLLAGGKGEQYF; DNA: TGTGCCAGCAGCCTACTAGCGGGGGGTAAGGGCGAGCAGTACTTC
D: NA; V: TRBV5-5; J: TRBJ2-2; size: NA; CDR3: CASSLDVTGELFF; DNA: TGTGCCAGCAGCTTGGATGTGACCGGGGAGCTGTTTTTT